This T cell receptor (beta chain) is from a study of T cells in Graves' hyperthyroidism and ophthalmopathy. Study overall: Once the initial diagnosis was made, peripheral blood was obtained before any treatment.

PBMCs were derived from 10 ml fresh peripheral blood. The V gene end was trimmed by 6 bases and the J gene end by 1 base; junction bases not matched to a gene: 9. There are 16 residues in the CDR3. Germline-derived CDR1 and CDR2 are SGHNT and YYREEE (reference sequence). There are a few counts of this clonotype. Its antigen is still unknown. Study findings and constraints: Before onset, by a median of about seven months, the model predicted ophthalmopathy.

RNA transcripts were the template for amplifying TCR beta CDR3 regions. Primed by the HTBI set, a first-round RT-PCR was run on the TCR CDR3. TCRdb reprocessed the multiplex PCR reads with MiXCR, giving one entry per CDR3 protein. This table has 200,000 to 250,000 distinct CDR3 sequences, around 17% appearing once. The specimen sequenced was blood. This TCR came from a man between 35 and 55 years old with Graves' hyperthyroidism. The chain has TRBV5-4 and TRBJ2-2; 7 nucleotides agree with TRBD1. The CDR3 sequence: CASTRTGVQNTGELFF. CDR3 nucleotides: TGTGCCAGCACCCGAACAGGGGTCCAGAACACCGGGGAGCTGTTTTTT. The complete variable domain, with remaining parts taken from reference TRBV5-4 and TRBJ2-2, reads ETGVTQSPTHLIKTRGQQVTLRCSSQSGHNTVSWYQQALGQGPQFIFQYYREEENGRGNFPPRFSGLQFPNYSSELNVNALELDDSALYLCASTRTGVQNTGELFFGEGSRLTVL.